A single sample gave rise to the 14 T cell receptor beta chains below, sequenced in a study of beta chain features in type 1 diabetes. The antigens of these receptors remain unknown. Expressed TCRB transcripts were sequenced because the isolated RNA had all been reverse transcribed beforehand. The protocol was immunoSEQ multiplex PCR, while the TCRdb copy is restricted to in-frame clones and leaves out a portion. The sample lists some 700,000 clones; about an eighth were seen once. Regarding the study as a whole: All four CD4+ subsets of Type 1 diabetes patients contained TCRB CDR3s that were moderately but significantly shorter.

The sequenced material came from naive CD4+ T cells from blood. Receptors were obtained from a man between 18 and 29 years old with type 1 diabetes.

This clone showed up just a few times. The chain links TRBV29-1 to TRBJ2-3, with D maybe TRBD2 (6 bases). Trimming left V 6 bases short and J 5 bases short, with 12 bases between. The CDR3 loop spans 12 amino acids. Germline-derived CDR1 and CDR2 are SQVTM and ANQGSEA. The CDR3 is CSVTIGGDTQYF. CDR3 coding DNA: TGCAGCGTAACGATCGGGGGAGATACGCAGTATTTT.

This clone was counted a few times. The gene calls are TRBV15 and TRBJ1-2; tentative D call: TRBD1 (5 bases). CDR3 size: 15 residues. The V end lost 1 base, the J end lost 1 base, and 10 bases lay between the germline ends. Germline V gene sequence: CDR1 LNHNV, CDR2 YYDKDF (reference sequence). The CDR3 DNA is TGTGCCACCAGCAGAGCGGGGCCCGGTAACTATGGCTACACCTTC. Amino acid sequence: CATSRAGPGNYGYTF. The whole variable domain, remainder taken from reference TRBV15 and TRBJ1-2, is DAMVIQNPRYQVTQFGKPVTLSCSQTLNHNVMYWYQQKSSQAPKLLFHYYDKDFNNEADTPDNFQSRRPNTSFCFLDIRSPGLGDTAMYLCATSRAGPGNYGYTFGSGTRLTVV.

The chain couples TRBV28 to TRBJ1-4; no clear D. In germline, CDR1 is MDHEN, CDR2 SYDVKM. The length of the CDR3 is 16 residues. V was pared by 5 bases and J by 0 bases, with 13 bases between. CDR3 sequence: CASSHGKKATNEKLFF. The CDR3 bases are TGTGCCAGCAGTCACGGGAAAAAGGCAACTAATGAAAAACTGTTTTTT.

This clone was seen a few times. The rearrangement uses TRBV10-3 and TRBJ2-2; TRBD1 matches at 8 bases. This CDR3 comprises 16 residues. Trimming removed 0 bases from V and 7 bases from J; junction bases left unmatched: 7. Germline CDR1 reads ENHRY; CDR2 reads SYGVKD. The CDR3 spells CAISESQGALGGELFF. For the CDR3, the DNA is TGTGCCATCAGTGAGTCTCAGGGGGCTCTCGGCGGGGAGCTGTTTTTT.

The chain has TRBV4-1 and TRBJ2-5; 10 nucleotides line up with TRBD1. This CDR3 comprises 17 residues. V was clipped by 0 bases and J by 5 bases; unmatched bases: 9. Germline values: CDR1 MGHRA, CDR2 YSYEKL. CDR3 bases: TGCGCCAGCAGCCAAGATTCGGGACAGGGGAAAAGGGAGACCCAGTACTTC. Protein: CASSQDSGQGKRETQYF.

The CDR3 protein is CASSLYRGDNEQFF. CDR3 sequence (DNA): TGCGCCAGCAGCTTGTACAGGGGCGACAATGAGCAGTTCTTC. The chain couples TRBV5-1 to TRBJ2-1, with 7 bases matching TRBD1. The CDR3 is 14 residues long. CDR1 SGHRS and CDR2 YFSETQ come from the germline V gene. The junction had 3 bases not matched to a gene; V was cut back by 1 base and J by 5 bases.

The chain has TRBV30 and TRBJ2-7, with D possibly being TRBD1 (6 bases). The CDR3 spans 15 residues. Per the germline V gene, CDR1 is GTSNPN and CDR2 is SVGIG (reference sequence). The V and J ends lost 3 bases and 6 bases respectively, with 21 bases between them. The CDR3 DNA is TGTGCCTGGAGCGGGTTAGGGACAAGGGGACCCGAGCAGTACTTC. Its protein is CAWSGLGTRGPEQYF.

As DNA, the CDR3 is TGCAGCGTTGCGGGGGGCGAGGGACAGCCCCAGCATTTT. Translated, it gives CSVAGGEGQPQHF. The genes are TRBV29-1 and TRBJ1-5, with D perhaps matching TRBD1 (6 bases). This CDR3 region has 13 residues. Trimming took off 4 bases at V and 7 bases at J, with 14 bases between the two ends. Germline values: CDR1 SQVTM, CDR2 ANQGSEA. The full variable domain, in which reference TRBV29-1 and TRBJ1-5 provide the parts outside the CDR3, is SAVISQKPSRDICQRGTSLTIQCQVDSQVTMMFWYRQQPGQSLTLIATANQGSEATYESGFVIDKFPISRPNLTFSTLTVSNMSPEDSSIYLCSVAGGEGQPQHFGDGTRLSIL.

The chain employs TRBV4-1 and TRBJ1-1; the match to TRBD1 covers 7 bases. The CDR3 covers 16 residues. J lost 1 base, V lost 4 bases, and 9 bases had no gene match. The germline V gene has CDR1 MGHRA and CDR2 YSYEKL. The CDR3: CASSPFETGTNTEAFF. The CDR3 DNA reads TGCGCCAGCAGCCCGTTCGAGACAGGGACGAACACTGAAGCTTTCTTT.

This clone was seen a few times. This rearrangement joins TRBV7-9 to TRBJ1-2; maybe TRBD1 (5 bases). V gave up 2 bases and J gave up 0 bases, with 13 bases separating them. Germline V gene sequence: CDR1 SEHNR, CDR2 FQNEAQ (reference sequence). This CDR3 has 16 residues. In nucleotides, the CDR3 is TGTGCCAGCAGCTTATTTGGGGCAGGCGCTAACTATGGCTACACCTTC. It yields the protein CASSLFGAGANYGYTF. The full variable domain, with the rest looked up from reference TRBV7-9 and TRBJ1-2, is DTGVSQNPRHKITKRGQNVTFRCDPISEHNRLYWYRQTLGQGPEFLTYFQNEAQLEKSRLLSDRFSAERPKGSFSTLEIQRTEQGDSAMYLCASSLFGAGANYGYTFGSGTRLTVV.

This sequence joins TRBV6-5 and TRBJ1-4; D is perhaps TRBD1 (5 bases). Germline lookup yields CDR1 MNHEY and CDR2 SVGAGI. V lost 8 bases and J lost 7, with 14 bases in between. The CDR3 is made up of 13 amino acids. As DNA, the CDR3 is TGTGCCAGCCGGCGGGGCGGTGGTGAAAAACTGTTTTTT. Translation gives CASRRGGGEKLFF.

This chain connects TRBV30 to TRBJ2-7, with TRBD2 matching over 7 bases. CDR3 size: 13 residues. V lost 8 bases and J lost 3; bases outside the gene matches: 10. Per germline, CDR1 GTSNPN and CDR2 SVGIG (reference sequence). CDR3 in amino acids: CAGAPSGVYEQYF. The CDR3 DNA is TGTGCCGGGGCCCCCAGCGGGGTCTACGAGCAGTACTTC.

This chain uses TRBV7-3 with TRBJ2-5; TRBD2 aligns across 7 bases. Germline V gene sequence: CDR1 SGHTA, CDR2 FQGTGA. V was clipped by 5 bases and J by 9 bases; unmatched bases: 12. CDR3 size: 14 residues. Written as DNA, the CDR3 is TGTGCCAGCAGCCTCGGGACTACATCCGCGGCCCAGTACTTC. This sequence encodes CASSLGTTSAAQYF.

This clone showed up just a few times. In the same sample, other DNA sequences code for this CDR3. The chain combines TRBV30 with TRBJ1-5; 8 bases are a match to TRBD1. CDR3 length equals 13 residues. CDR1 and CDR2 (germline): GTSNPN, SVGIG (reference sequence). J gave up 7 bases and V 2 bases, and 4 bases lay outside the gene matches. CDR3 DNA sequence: TGTGCCTGGAGTCTACAGGGGGACCAGCCCCAGCATTTT. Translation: CAWSLQGDQPQHF.